This T cell receptor beta chain came from a study of persistence of HIV-infected CD4 T cells. Overlapping HIV-1 Gag 15-mer peptides at around 0.91 ug per peptide per mL were used. Memory cells lacking CD40L and CD69 with high CD45RO were sorted. V lost 3 bases and J 6 bases, leaving 2 bases between the germline ends. The CDR3 runs 9 residues. Per the germline V gene, CDR1 is SQVTM and CDR2 is ANQGSEA. This was the immunoSEQ version 4 assay in survey mode. The data were produced by immunoSEQ multiplex PCR, yet TCRdb's version contains in-frame clones alone and is incomplete. This table has about 64,000 clones, roughly 77% appearing once. In regard to this clone: Its specificity is not known. This sample also contains other DNA sequences that code for the same CDR3.

Study observations and caveats: Degenerate expanded CDR3beta sequences were enriched among CMV- and Gag-responding cells.

Source: CD4+ T cells sorted from PBMCs after roughly 20-hour stimulation, taken from a patient who received antiretroviral therapy. The origin of this receptor is an adult man with HIV who was CMV-seropositive. The chain links TRBV29-1 to TRBJ1-2; D remains unclear. In nucleotides, the CDR3 is TGCAGCGTTGATAATGGCTACACCTTC. Amino acid sequence: CSVDNGYTF.